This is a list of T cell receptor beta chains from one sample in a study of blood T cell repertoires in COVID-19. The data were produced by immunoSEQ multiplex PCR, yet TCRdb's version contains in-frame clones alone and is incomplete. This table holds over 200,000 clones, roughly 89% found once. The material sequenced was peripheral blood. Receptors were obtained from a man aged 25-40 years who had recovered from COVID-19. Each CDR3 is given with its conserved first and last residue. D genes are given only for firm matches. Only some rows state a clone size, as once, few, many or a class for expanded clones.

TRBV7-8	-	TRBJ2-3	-	CASSLVTVTDTQYF	TGTGCCAGCAGCTTAGTCACAGTAACAGATACGCAGTATTTT
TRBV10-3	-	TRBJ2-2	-	CAISERETGELFF	TGTGCCATCAGTGAGAGGGAGACCGGGGAGCTGTTTTTT
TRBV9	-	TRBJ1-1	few	CASSVGGLGGTTEAFF	TGTGCCAGCAGCGTAGGGGGATTAGGAGGGACCACTGAAGCTTTCTTT
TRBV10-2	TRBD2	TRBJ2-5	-	CASRGPGERGGKETQYF	TGCGCCAGCAGGGGGCCCGGCGAGCGGGGGGGGAAAGAGACCCAGTACTTC
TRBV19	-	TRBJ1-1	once	CASSYTGYTEAFF	TGTGCCAGTAGTTATACAGGGTACACTGAAGCTTTCTTT
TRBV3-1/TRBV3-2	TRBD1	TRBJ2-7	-	CASSQDTGQASYEQYF	TGTGCCAGCAGCCAAGACACGGGACAGGCATCCTACGAGCAGTACTTC
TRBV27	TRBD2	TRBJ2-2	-	CASSLMVAGGAGELFF	TGTGCCAGCAGTTTAATGGTAGCGGGGGGGGCCGGGGAGCTGTTTTTT
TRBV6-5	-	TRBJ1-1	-	CASSRLSPEAFF	TGTGCCAGCAGTCGCCTAAGCCCTGAAGCTTTCTTT
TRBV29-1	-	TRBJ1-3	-	CSVGGVGQSNTIYF	TGCAGCGTTGGGGGCGTAGGGCAATCGAACACCATATATTTT
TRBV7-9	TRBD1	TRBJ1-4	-	CASSLALGQGAGEKLFF	TGTGCCAGCAGCTTAGCGCTGGGGCAGGGGGCCGGTGAAAAACTGTTTTTT
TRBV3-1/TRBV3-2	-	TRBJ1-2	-	CASSQDSSPSNGYTF	TGTGCCAGCAGCCAAGATTCGTCACCGTCTAATGGCTACACCTTC
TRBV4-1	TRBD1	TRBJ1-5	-	CASSLGQGARHNQPQHF	TGCGCCAGCAGCCTCGGACAGGGCGCACGCCACAATCAGCCCCAGCATTTT
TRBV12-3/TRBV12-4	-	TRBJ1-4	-	CASSQTEDEKLFF	TGTGCCAGCAGTCAGACTGAAGATGAAAAACTGTTTTTT
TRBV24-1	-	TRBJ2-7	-	CATAMQNEQYF	TGTGCCACCGCCATGCAGAACGAGCAGTACTTC
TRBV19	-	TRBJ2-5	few	CASSPTKETQYF	TGTGCCAGTAGTCCGACTAAAGAGACCCAGTACTTC
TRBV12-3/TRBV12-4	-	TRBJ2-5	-	CASSFGGIETQYF	TGTGCCAGCAGTTTTGGAGGGATCGAGACCCAGTACTTC
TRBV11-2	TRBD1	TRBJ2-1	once	CASSLVLDRVVNEQFF	TGTGCCAGCAGCTTAGTTCTCGACAGGGTTGTCAATGAGCAGTTCTTC
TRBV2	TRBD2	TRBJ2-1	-	CASSERRGGADNEQFF	TGTGCCAGCAGTGAAAGGCGGGGGGGTGCCGACAATGAGCAGTTCTTC
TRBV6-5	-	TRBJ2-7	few	CASRDSYEQYF	TGTGCCAGCAGAGACAGCTACGAGCAGTACTTC
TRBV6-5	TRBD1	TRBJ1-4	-	CASTLGPRGDEKLFF	TGTGCCAGCACCTTGGGACCCAGGGGGGACGAAAAACTGTTTTTT
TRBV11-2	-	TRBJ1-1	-	CASSHPGWNTEAFF	TGTGCCAGCAGCCACCCAGGGTGGAACACTGAAGCTTTCTTT
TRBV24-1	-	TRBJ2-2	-	CATDSPNTGELFF	TGTGCCACCGACAGTCCTAACACCGGGGAGCTGTTTTTT
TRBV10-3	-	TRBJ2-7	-	CAISAHPGDEQYF	TGTGCCATCAGCGCCCACCCAGGGGACGAGCAGTACTTC
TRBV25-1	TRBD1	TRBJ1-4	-	CASSSTRDRGEKLFF	TGTGCCAGCAGCTCCACCCGGGACAGGGGGGAAAAACTGTTTTTT
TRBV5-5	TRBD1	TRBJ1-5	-	CASSSQGAVFQPQHF	TGTGCCAGCAGCTCACAGGGGGCGGTTTTTCAGCCCCAGCATTTT
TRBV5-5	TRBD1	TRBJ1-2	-	CASSLVRGGTGNRSYTF	TGTGCCAGCAGCTTGGTCCGCGGCGGGACAGGGAATCGGAGCTACACCTTC
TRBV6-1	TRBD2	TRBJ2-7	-	CASSEAGGGHLYEQYF	TGTGCCAGCAGTGAAGCGGGCGGGGGGCACCTCTACGAGCAGTACTTC
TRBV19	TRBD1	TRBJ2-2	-	CASSIVGDRGPGELFF	TGTGCCAGTAGTATTGTGGGGGACAGGGGTCCCGGGGAGCTGTTTTTT
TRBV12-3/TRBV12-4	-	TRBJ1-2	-	CASSPGQNYGYTF	TGTGCCAGCAGTCCAGGGCAGAACTATGGCTACACCTTC
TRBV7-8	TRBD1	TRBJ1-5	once	CASSLTGTGSNQPQHF	TGTGCCAGCAGCTTAACCGGGACAGGTAGCAATCAGCCCCAGCATTTT
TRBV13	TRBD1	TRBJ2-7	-	CASSRGTGSHEQYF	TGTGCCAGCAGCCGCGGGACAGGGAGCCACGAGCAGTACTTC
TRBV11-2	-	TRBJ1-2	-	CASSLVNSNYGYTF	TGTGCCAGCAGTCTCGTCAACTCTAACTATGGCTACACCTTC
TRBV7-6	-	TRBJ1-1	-	CASSLSGNQNTEAFF	TGTGCCAGCAGCTTAAGCGGGAACCAGAACACTGAAGCTTTCTTT
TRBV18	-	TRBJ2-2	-	CASSPPRGAAGELFF	TGTGCCAGCTCACCACCCCGGGGGGCCGCCGGGGAGCTGTTTTTT
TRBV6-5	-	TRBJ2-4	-	CASSLLAKNIQYF	TGTGCCAGCAGCTTATTAGCCAAAAACATTCAGTACTTC
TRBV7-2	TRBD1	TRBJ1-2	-	CASSSRTGWGYTF	TGTGCCAGCAGCTCGAGGACAGGGTGGGGCTACACCTTC
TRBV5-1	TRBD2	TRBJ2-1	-	CASRSLSGATYNEQFF	TGCGCCAGCAGGTCGTTAAGCGGGGCCACCTACAATGAGCAGTTCTTC
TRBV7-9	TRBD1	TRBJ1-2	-	CASRPPGQGEGYGYTF	TGTGCCAGCAGACCCCCGGGACAGGGGGAGGGCTATGGCTACACCTTC
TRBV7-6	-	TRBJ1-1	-	CASSLVRAGNTEAFF	TGTGCCAGCAGCTTAGTGAGGGCCGGGAACACTGAAGCTTTCTTT
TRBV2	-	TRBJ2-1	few	CASSEGVSSYNEQFF	TGTGCCAGCAGTGAGGGAGTGAGCTCCTACAATGAGCAGTTCTTC